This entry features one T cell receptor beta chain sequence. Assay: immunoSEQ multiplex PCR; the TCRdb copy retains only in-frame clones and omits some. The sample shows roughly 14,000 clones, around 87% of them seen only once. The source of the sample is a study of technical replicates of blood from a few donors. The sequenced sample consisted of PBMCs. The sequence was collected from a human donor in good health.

The CDR3 sequence is CASSEAGPRGGGEQFF. CDR3 coding DNA: TGTGCCAGCAGTGAAGCGGGCCCACGGGGAGGGGGTGAGCAGTTCTTC. J is TRBJ2-1 and V is TRBV2; D is possibly TRBD2 (7 bases). The CDR3 contains 16 residues. Germline values: CDR1 SNHLY, CDR2 FYNNEI. V was shortened by 0 bases and J by 9 bases, with 18 bases between the two germline ends.